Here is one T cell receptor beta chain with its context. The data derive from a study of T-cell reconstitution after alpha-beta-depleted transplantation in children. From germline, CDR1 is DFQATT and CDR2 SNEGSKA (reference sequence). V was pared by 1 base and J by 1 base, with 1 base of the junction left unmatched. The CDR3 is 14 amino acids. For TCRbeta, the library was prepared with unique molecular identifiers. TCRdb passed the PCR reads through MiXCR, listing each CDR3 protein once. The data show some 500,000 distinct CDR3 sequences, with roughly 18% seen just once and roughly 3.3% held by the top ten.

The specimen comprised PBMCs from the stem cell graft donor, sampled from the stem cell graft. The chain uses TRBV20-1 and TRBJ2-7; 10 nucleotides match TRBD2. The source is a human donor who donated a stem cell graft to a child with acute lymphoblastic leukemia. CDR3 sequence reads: CSARALAGSYEQYF. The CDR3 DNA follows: TGCAGTGCTAGAGCACTAGCGGGGTCCTACGAGCAGTACTTC.